This entry describes one T cell receptor beta chain. This sample was included in a study of OX40 agonist ivuxolimab in advanced cancers. The repertoire was sequenced with immunoSEQ multiplex PCR; TCRdb's copy has only in-frame clones and lacks some. The data contain about 77,000 clones, roughly 84% of them singletons. This CDR3 spans 12 amino acids. V was shortened by 8 bases and J by 6 bases, with 11 bases between the two germline ends. Germline lookup yields CDR1 MNHNS and CDR2 SASEGT. The receptor was derived from an adult with an advanced solid tumor such as melanoma, head and neck, liver or kidney cancer. Sequencing used CD4+ or CD8+ T cells sorted from blood, obtained in a trial of the OX40 agonist ivuxolimab. This chain links TRBV6-1 with TRBJ1-5, with a weak D call TRBD1 (5 bases). CDR3 DNA sequence: TGTGCCAGCTTCCAGGGTCGTCAGCCCCAGCATTTT. This gives the protein CASFQGRQPQHF.